The clone carrying this TCR beta chain was counted only a few times. The antigen is not known. The source of the sample is a study of PD-1 blockade in classical Hodgkin lymphoma. Whole-study results and caveats: Newly diagnosed patients were reported to exhibit reduced baseline TCR diversity relative to healthy donors.

Each of the patients experienced relapse following autologous stem cell transplantation, and their brentuximab vedotin exposure differed. The assay was immunoSEQ multiplex PCR, and TCRdb's table has in-frame clones only and misses some. The sample includes 20,000 to 30,000 clones, around 81% of them seen just once. There are 17 residues in the CDR3. V was shortened by 5 bases and J by 0 bases, with 17 bases between the two germline ends. Germline V lookup: CDR1 SEHNR, CDR2 FQNEAQ (reference sequence). Material: peripheral blood mononuclear cells (PBMCs), obtained before the second cycle of nivolumab. The chain combines TRBV7-9 with TRBJ1-3; no reliable D call. This clonotype was obtained from a human donor with classical Hodgkin lymphoma. As DNA, the CDR3 is TGTGCCAGCAGCCCCTCTGGGGTCAGGAGCTCTGGAAACACCATATATTTT. Residues: CASSPSGVRSSGNTIYF.